This passage covers 10 T cell receptor beta chains from one sample sequenced in a study of OX40 agonist ivuxolimab in advanced cancers. Repertoires were generated with immunoSEQ multiplex PCR, while TCRdb's copy carries only in-frame clones and drops some. The table lists 31,000 or so clones, more than 75% of them singletons, with about 32% in the top ten. The sample consisted of CD4+ or CD8+ T cells sorted from blood, taken in a trial of the OX40 agonist ivuxolimab. Source of these receptors: an adult with an advanced solid tumor such as melanoma, head and neck, liver or kidney cancer.

The chain uses TRBV28 and TRBJ2-5, with unresolved D. This CDR3 has 13 amino acids. The V end lost 5 bases, the J end lost 2 bases, and 9 bases lay between the germline ends. Germline V gene lookup returns CDR1 MDHEN and CDR2 SYDVKM. Written as DNA, the CDR3 is TGTGCCAGCAGTCCCGGCAGACAAGAGACCCAGTACTTC. Translated, it gives CASSPGRQETQYF.

The chain uses TRBV7-9 and TRBJ1-1; TRBD1 matches 9 bases. This CDR3 is built from 16 residues. V gave up 5 bases and J gave up 0 bases; unmatched junction bases: 7. Germline V gene lookup returns CDR1 SEHNR and CDR2 FQNEAQ (reference sequence). The chain's CDR3 is CASSATGTGMNTEAFF. As DNA, the CDR3 is TGTGCCAGCAGCGCCACCGGGACAGGGATGAACACTGAAGCTTTCTTT.

V is TRBV6-5 and J is TRBJ2-3, with a tentative D call TRBD2 (6 bases). Germline V lookup: CDR1 MNHEY, CDR2 SVGAGI. The CDR3 contains 14 residues. V dropped 2 bases and J dropped 2 bases, with 8 bases sitting between them. DNA of the CDR3: TGTGCCAGCAGTTACGCGGGAAACACAGATACGCAGTATTTT. Translating it yields CASSYAGNTDTQYF.

The chain is built from TRBV9 and TRBJ1-1; D gene uncertain. Trimming left V 2 bases short and J 6 bases short, with 11 bases between. Germline assignment: CDR1 SGDLS and CDR2 YYNGEE. The CDR3 sequence is 13 residues long. This CDR3 is CASSVTNGAEAFF. Here the CDR3 DNA reads TGTGCCAGCAGCGTTACGAATGGGGCTGAAGCTTTCTTT.

The chain joins TRBV11-2 to TRBJ2-7; D is unresolved. CDR1 is SGHAT, CDR2 FQNNGV, per germline. Trimming took off 1 base at V and 0 bases at J, with 13 bases between the two ends. The CDR3 runs to 16 residues. CDR3 DNA sequence: TGTGCCAGCAGCTTAGTATCTGGTTGGGACTCCTACGAGCAGTACTTC. Its translation: CASSLVSGWDSYEQYF.

CDR3 coding DNA: TGTGCCAGCACCCATGTAGGGACGGAGACCCAGTACTTC. Its translation is CASTHVGTETQYF. The chain carries TRBV27 and TRBJ2-5, with D tentatively TRBD1 or TRBD2 (5 bases each). The CDR3 runs 13 residues. Per germline, CDR1 MNHEY and CDR2 SMNVEV (reference sequence). Trimming removed 7 bases from V and 5 bases from J, with 14 bases in between.

This clone was seen a single time. CDR3 residues: CASSLLGTWELFF. For the CDR3, the DNA is TGTGCCAGCAGTTTGTTAGGGACATGGGAGCTGTTTTTT. V usage is TRBV28 and J usage is TRBJ2-2; D is possibly TRBD1 (6 bases). Trimming took off 3 bases at V and 9 bases at J, with 11 bases between the two ends. Germline lookup yields CDR1 MDHEN and CDR2 SYDVKM. The CDR3 contains 13 residues.

This chain uses TRBV28 with TRBJ2-1; D gene uncertain. There are 16 residues in the CDR3. V was clipped by 3 bases and J by 0 bases, with 12 bases between them. From germline, CDR1 is MDHEN and CDR2 SYDVKM. The CDR3 reads CASSLGYPSSYNEQFF. The CDR3 coding sequence is TGTGCCAGCAGTTTGGGTTACCCTAGCTCCTACAATGAGCAGTTCTTC.

V gene TRBV28 combines with J gene TRBJ1-1; 7 bases map to TRBD1. The CDR3 loop spans 14 amino acids. Trimming took 3 bases from V and 0 from J; bases not matched to a gene: 1. The germline V gene has CDR1 MDHEN and CDR2 SYDVKM. The CDR3 DNA reads TGTGCCAGCAGTTTGGGACAGATGAACACTGAAGCTTTCTTT. Translated: CASSLGQMNTEAFF.

This clone was detected a few times. CDR3 protein: CSASPPIRFF. In DNA, the CDR3 is TGCAGTGCTAGTCCTCCAATACGGTTCTTC. The chain employs TRBV20-1 and TRBJ2-1; D unclear. The V end was cut by 3 bases, the J end by 15 bases, with 12 bases between. Germline V lookup: CDR1 DFQATT, CDR2 SNEGSKA (reference sequence). This CDR3 has 10 amino acids.